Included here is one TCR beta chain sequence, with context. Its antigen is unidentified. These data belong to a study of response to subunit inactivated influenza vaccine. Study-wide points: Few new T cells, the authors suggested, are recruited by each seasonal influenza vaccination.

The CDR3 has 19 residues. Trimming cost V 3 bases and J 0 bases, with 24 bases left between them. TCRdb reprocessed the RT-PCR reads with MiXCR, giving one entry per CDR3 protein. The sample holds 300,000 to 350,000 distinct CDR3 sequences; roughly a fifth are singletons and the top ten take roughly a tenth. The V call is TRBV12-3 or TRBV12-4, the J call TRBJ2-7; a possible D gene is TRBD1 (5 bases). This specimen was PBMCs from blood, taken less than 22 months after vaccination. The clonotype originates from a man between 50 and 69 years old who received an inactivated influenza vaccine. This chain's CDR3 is CASSFFIRPIQAFSYEQYF. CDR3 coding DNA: TGTGCCAGCAGTTTTTTTATTCGCCCGATACAGGCGTTCTCCTACGAGCAGTACTTC.